A selection of T cell receptor beta chains follows, all from one sample in a study of vaccination effects on CD4 cells after COVID-19. Their specific antigens are unknown. The protocol was immunoSEQ multiplex PCR, while the TCRdb copy is restricted to in-frame clones and leaves out a portion. The table lists tens of thousands of clones, about 86% of them singletons. The sample in question was CD4+ T cells from PBMCs cultured with HCoV-229E spike peptides, obtained after COVID-19 vaccination. These receptors all come from a human donor who received a COVID-19 vaccine. CDR3s include the opening cysteine and the closing phenylalanine or tryptophan. The D gene is left open where the match is weak. Expanded clones are given a class, and other clones once, few, many or no size at all.

d_gene,abundance,v_gene,j_gene,CDR3nt,CDR3aa
TRBD2,NA,TRBV7-2,TRBJ2-3,TGTGCCAGCAGCTTGTTGCCTAGCGGGGGAGATACGCAGTATTTT,CASSLLPSGGDTQYF
NA,NA,TRBV5-6,TRBJ1-2,TGTGCCAGCAGCCAAGTACTGGGCACCCTCTACAGCTACACCTTC,CASSQVLGTLYSYTF
NA,NA,TRBV12-3/TRBV12-4,TRBJ1-1,TGTGCCAGCAGTTTCTCCGCGAACACTGAAGCTTTCTTT,CASSFSANTEAFF
NA,NA,TRBV4-3,TRBJ2-2,TGCGCCAGCAGCCAAGAAGCTGGGGGATCCGGGGAGCTGTTTTTT,CASSQEAGGSGELFF
TRBD2,NA,TRBV24-1,TRBJ2-1,TGTGCCACCAGTGAACGTACTAGCGGGGGGATTGAGCAGTTCTTC,CATSERTSGGIEQFF
NA,NA,TRBV5-1,TRBJ2-3,TGCGCCAGCAGCGCGACAGTTTTATCCACAGATACGCAGTATTTT,CASSATVLSTDTQYF
TRBD1,NA,TRBV2,TRBJ2-5,TGTGCCAGCACCATTACCGGGACAGTTCAAGAGACCCAGTACTTC,CASTITGTVQETQYF
NA,NA,TRBV7-2,TRBJ1-5,TGTGCCAGCAGCTTAGCGGTGGGTGTCACTCAGCCCCAGCATTTT,CASSLAVGVTQPQHF
TRBD2,NA,TRBV4-3,TRBJ2-1,TGCGCCAGCAGCCAAGAAGCTCTCAGCGGGGCTCAGAATGAGCAGTTCTTC,CASSQEALSGAQNEQFF
NA,NA,TRBV5-6,TRBJ1-3,TGTGCCAGCAGCTCTAAAGGGGAGGGAGAAAACACCATATATTTT,CASSSKGEGENTIYF
NA,NA,TRBV7-2,TRBJ1-3,TGTGCCAGCAGCTTAGGACAGTTGGGAGGAAACACCATATATTTT,CASSLGQLGGNTIYF
NA,NA,TRBV19,TRBJ1-1,TGTGCCAGTAGTACCCGAGTGAACACTGAAGCTTTCTTT,CASSTRVNTEAFF
TRBD2,NA,TRBV11-2,TRBJ2-3,TGTGCCAGCAGCTTGGGACGGTGGCTAGCGGGGGGAACAGATACGCAGTATTTT,CASSLGRWLAGGTDTQYF
NA,NA,TRBV9,TRBJ2-1,TGTGCCAGCAGCGTAGCTTATGACATCTCCTACAATGAGCAGTTCTTC,CASSVAYDISYNEQFF
TRBD1,NA,TRBV10-3,TRBJ1-1,TGTGCCATCAGTACCCGCCCGGGACAGCAGAAAGTGAGCACTGAAGCTTTCTTT,CAISTRPGQQKVSTEAFF
NA,NA,TRBV24-1,TRBJ2-2,TGTGCCACCCGCTCCGGGAACGGGGAGCTGTTTTTT,CATRSGNGELFF
NA,NA,TRBV4-1,TRBJ2-5,TGCGCCAGCAGCGGAGTTGAGACCAAAGAGACCCAGTACTTC,CASSGVETKETQYF
NA,NA,TRBV14,TRBJ1-4,TGTGCCAGCAGCCGCGGAGGACTCAATGAAAAACTGTTTTTT,CASSRGGLNEKLFF
NA,NA,TRBV7-9,TRBJ2-3,TGTGCCAGCAGCTTGTTGGCGGTTTCAGATACGCAGTATTTT,CASSLLAVSDTQYF
NA,once,TRBV2,TRBJ2-3,TGTGCCAGCAGGCAGGAAGGAAAAGATACGCAGTATTTT,CASRQEGKDTQYF
NA,NA,TRBV7-9,TRBJ2-5,TGTGCCAGCAGCTTGGGAGCCTACCAAGAGACCCAGTACTTC,CASSLGAYQETQYF
NA,NA,TRBV27,TRBJ1-6,TGTGCCAGCCGAGGGGGGTTTGGACCCCTCCACTTT,CASRGGFGPLHF
NA,NA,TRBV2,TRBJ1-2,TGTGCCAGCAGTGAACAGTCTGCCGTAGGCTACACCTTC,CASSEQSAVGYTF
TRBD1,NA,TRBV19,TRBJ2-1,TGTGCCAGTAGTTCCCCAGGACAGGGCTACAATGAGCAGTTCTTC,CASSSPGQGYNEQFF
TRBD2,NA,TRBV5-6,TRBJ2-1,TGTGCCAGCAGCTATCGGGGGGTCTACAATGAGCAGTTCTTC,CASSYRGVYNEQFF
TRBD1,NA,TRBV12-5,TRBJ2-1,TGTGCTAGTGGCGCCGGGACAGGGGTTGGCGATGAGCAGTTCTTC,CASGAGTGVGDEQFF
NA,NA,TRBV6-5,TRBJ1-6,TGTGCCAGCAGAGCCAAACGAGAAGGACCCCTCCACTTT,CASRAKREGPLHF
TRBD1,NA,TRBV15,TRBJ2-3,TGTGCCACCAGCACGGGACAGGGGGGTTTGGATACGCAGTATTTT,CATSTGQGGLDTQYF
TRBD2,NA,TRBV4-2,TRBJ2-5,TGTGCCAGCAGCCAAGTCGGGGGGGCTCGGGAGACCCAGTACTTC,CASSQVGGARETQYF
NA,NA,TRBV19,TRBJ2-1,TGTGCCAGTAGTCGGGGTGCCTCCTACAATGAGCAGTTCTTC,CASSRGASYNEQFF
TRBD1,NA,TRBV3-1/TRBV3-2,TRBJ1-1,TGTGCCAGTATGGACAGGGAGCACACTGAAGCTTTCTTT,CASMDREHTEAFF
TRBD1,NA,TRBV7-2,TRBJ1-1,TGTGCCAGCAGCTTACAAGCTACGGGACAGGGTGGATTTTTAGCTTTCTTT,CASSLQATGQGGFLAFF
NA,NA,TRBV5-1,TRBJ1-6,TGCGCCAGCAGCGACGGGACAATCTCCTATAATTCACCCCTCCACTTT,CASSDGTISYNSPLHF
NA,NA,TRBV5-1,TRBJ2-5,TGCGCCAGCAGCTCCGGACGGGGAGCAATACCATTCCAAGAGACCCAGTACTTC,CASSSGRGAIPFQETQYF